These 3 T cell receptor beta chains share one sample of origin, sequenced in a study of T cell repertoires in cytomegalovirus infection. No antigen has been identified for these receptors. TCRdb called the reads again in MiXCR, with one record for every CDR3 protein. The data show over 45,000 distinct CDR3 sequences, with about a fifth seen just once and about 87% held by the top ten. The sample was CD8+ T cells from cultured PBMCs, taken from culture after CMV antigen stimulation. All receptors come from a human donor in good health (CMV status not recorded). Some clones in this sample may be carry-over from other donors' samples.

This clonotype turned up a few times. The V call is TRBV6-5, the J call TRBJ1-4; TRBD1 aligns across 8 bases. V shed 2 bases, J shed 3 bases, and the junction held 5 bases outside the gene matches. Germline lookup yields CDR1 MNHEY and CDR2 SVGAGI. CDR3 length: 16 residues. The CDR3: CASSYGPGQANEKLFF. CDR3 sequence (DNA): TGTGCCAGCAGTTACGGGCCGGGACAGGCTAATGAAAAACTGTTTTTT.

This clonotype was observed a handful of times. The chain employs TRBV12-3 or TRBV12-4 and TRBJ2-3; 7 nucleotides line up with TRBD2. Germline trimming cut 7 bases from V and 4 bases from J; bases unmatched to any gene: 8. There are 14 residues in the CDR3. The chain's CDR3 is CASTWGGSADTQYF. The CDR3 bases are TGTGCCAGCACCTGGGGGGGATCGGCAGATACGCAGTATTTT.

V usage is TRBV12-3 or TRBV12-4 and J usage is TRBJ1-2, with D perhaps matching TRBD1 (6 bases). Trimming cost V 4 bases and J 5 bases, with 11 bases left between them. CDR3 size: 13 residues. CDR3 in DNA: TGTGCCAGCAGTTGGGACACAAGTTATGGCTACACCTTC. As protein: CASSWDTSYGYTF.